The present T cell receptor (beta chain) was sequenced within a study of cytomegalovirus exposure and HLA in healthy donors. Study-level findings and limits: In vitro, three CMV-associated chains proved specific for CMV antigens. Within the approximately 130 validation repertoires, first-cohort TCR clusters tended to co-occur, according to a later analysis. There were under 200 TCR beta chains listed as cytomegalovirus-associated.

Remarks on this clone: Its antigen is unknown.

Germline assignment: CDR1 SEHNR and CDR2 FQNEAQ (reference sequence). This CDR3 is built from 15 residues. J was trimmed by 7 bases and V by 4 bases; bases with no gene match: 5. Here immunoSEQ multiplex PCR was the method, and the copy in TCRdb shows in-frame clones only, minus some. The repertoire holds around 250,000 clones, with nearly 90% as singletons. The sequence derives from a woman under 30 in good health and CMV-seronegative. This sequence joins TRBV7-9 and TRBJ1-6, with TRBD1 matching over 9 bases. The material sequenced was PBMCs. The CDR3 DNA sequence: TGTGCCAGCAGCTCAGGGACAGGGCAAAATTCACCCCTCCACTTT. It encodes CASSSGTGQNSPLHF.